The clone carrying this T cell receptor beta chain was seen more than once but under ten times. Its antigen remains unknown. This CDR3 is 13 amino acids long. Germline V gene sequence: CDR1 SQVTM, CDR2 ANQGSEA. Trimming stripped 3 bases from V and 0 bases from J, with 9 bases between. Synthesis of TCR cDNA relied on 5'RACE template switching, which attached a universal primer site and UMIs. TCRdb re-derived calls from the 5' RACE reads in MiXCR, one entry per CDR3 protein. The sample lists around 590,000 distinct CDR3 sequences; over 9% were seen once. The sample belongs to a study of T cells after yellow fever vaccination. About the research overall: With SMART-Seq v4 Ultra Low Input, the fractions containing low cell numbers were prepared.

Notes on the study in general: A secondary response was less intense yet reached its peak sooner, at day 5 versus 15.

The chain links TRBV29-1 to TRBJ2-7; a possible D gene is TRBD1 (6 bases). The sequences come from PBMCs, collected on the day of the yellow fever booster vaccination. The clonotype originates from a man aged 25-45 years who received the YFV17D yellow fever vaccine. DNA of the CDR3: TGCAGCGTTGAGGCAGGGGACTCCTACGAGCAGTACTTC. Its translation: CSVEAGDSYEQYF.